The 27 T cell receptor beta chains listed next were all sequenced from one sample in a study of T-cell memory formation after mild COVID-19. MiXCR was run by TCRdb on the 5' RACE reads, yielding one entry per CDR3 protein. The data hold 350,000 to 500,000 distinct CDR3 sequences, with 20% to 30% observed a single time. Sequencing was done on a sample of PBMCs or a T cell subset sorted from them (not recorded which). The receptors come from an adult woman who had mild COVID-19 (a few samples of this study predate the infection). Cell type and time point are not known.

V usage is TRBV5-1 and J usage is TRBJ2-7; 14 positions agree with TRBD2. Trimming at V came to 4 bases and at J to 7 bases, leaving 7 bases not matched to a gene. The V gene's germline CDR1 is SGHRS and CDR2 YFSETQ. The CDR3 length is 15 residues. This CDR3 reads CASSEGTSGSHEQYF. CDR3 sequence (DNA): TGCGCCAGCAGCGAGGGGACTAGCGGGAGTCATGAGCAGTACTTC.

This chain joins TRBV9 and TRBJ2-7; maybe TRBD2 (5 bases). Deletions cut 0 bases from V and 6 bases from J, with 16 bases between. The CDR3 is made up of 15 amino acids. From germline, CDR1 is SGDLS and CDR2 YYNGEE. Here the CDR3 DNA reads TGTGCCAGCAGCGTAGAAGGGAGTGAGCTGGCCGAGCAGTACTTC. Translated, it gives CASSVEGSELAEQYF. Supplemented by reference TRBV9 and TRBJ2-7, the full variable domain reads DSGVTQTPKHLITATGQRVTLRCSPRSGDLSVYWYQQSLDQGLQFLIQYYNGEERAKGNILERFSAQQFPDLHSELNLSSLELGDSALYFCASSVEGSELAEQYFGPGTRLTVT.

This clonotype was detected only a few times. The V gene is TRBV7-3, the J gene TRBJ1-1; 8 positions match TRBD1. The CDR3 consists of 15 residues. V dropped 5 bases and J dropped 1; count of bases not matched to a gene: 6. Germline CDR1 and CDR2: SGHTA and FQGTGA. Here the CDR3 reads CASSPGGARNTEAFF. CDR3 coding DNA: TGTGCCAGCAGCCCAGGGGGCGCACGGAACACTGAAGCTTTCTTT.

This clonotype has more than one count but fewer than ten. The V gene is TRBV5-1, the J gene TRBJ2-6, with TRBD1 matching 7 bases. Germline CDR1 reads SGHRS; CDR2 reads YFSETQ. The CDR3 covers 14 residues. The V segment lost 6 bases and the J segment 2 bases; nucleotides outside the gene matches: 2. DNA of the CDR3: TGCGCCAGCAACCAGGGGGCTGGGGCCAACGTCCTGACTTTC. It yields the protein CASNQGAGANVLTF. Looking up the rest from reference TRBV5-1 and TRBJ2-6 gives the full variable domain: KAGVTQTPRYLIKTRGQQVTLSCSPISGHRSVSWYQQTPGQGLQFLFEYFSETQRNKGNFPGRFSGRQFSNSRSEMNVSTLELGDSALYLCASNQGAGANVLTFGAGSRLTVL.

This clonotype was counted a few times. The chain has TRBV9 and TRBJ2-3, with 11 bases identical to TRBD2. The V gene end was trimmed by 8 bases and the J gene end by 0 bases; junction bases not matched to a gene: 8. The CDR3 is 16 amino acids. Looked up from germline, CDR1 is SGDLS and CDR2 is YYNGEE. DNA of the CDR3: TGTGCCAGTACTAGCGGGGGTGACCCTAGCACAGATACGCAGTATTTT. Residues: CASTSGGDPSTDTQYF.

This clonotype was counted at least ten times. The chain couples TRBV24-1 to TRBJ2-7; tentative D call: TRBD1 (6 bases). The CDR3 has 15 amino acids. V lost 3 bases and J 1 base, leaving 12 bases between the germline ends. The germline CDR1 and CDR2 sequences are KGHDR and SFDVKD. CDR3 protein: CATSDGTLGSYEQYF. CDR3 nucleotide sequence: TGTGCCACCAGTGATGGGACATTGGGTTCCTACGAGCAGTACTTC.

The genes are TRBV11-3 and TRBJ1-4, with D possibly being TRBD1 (5 bases). The CDR3 has 16 amino acids. V lost 4 bases and J lost 8, with 20 bases in between. The V gene's germline CDR1 is SGHNT and CDR2 YENEEA. The CDR3 bases are TGTGCCAGCAGCTCCCAGAGACAGCTACGGAACGAAAAACTGTTTTTT. Translation: CASSSQRQLRNEKLFF.

The rearrangement joins TRBV19 to TRBJ2-7; perhaps TRBD2 as D (7 bases). The CDR3 is 15 residues long. CDR1 and CDR2 from the germline V gene are LNHDA and SQIVND (reference sequence). V was cut by 9 bases and J by 7 bases, with 25 bases left in between. DNA for the CDR3: TGTGCCAGCTCCGAACCGTTGGCGGGGGCCTCAGAGCAGTACTTC. This translates into CASSEPLAGASEQYF. The variable domain in full, with the rest retrieved from reference TRBV19 and TRBJ2-7, is DGGITQSPKYLFRKEGQNVTLSCEQNLNHDAMYWYRQDPGQGLRLIYYSQIVNDFQKGDIAEGYSVSREKKESFPLTVTSAQKNPTAFYLCASSEPLAGASEQYFGPGTRLTVT.

This rearrangement joins TRBV4-1 to TRBJ1-2; D possibly corresponds to TRBD1 (6 bases). V was clipped by 4 bases and J by 4 bases, with 16 bases between them. This CDR3 has 15 amino acids. Germline-derived CDR1 and CDR2 are MGHRA and YSYEKL. DNA for the CDR3: TGCGCCAGCAGCCCTTGGACAGCCCACACCTATGGCTACACCTTC. Protein: CASSPWTAHTYGYTF.

This sequence joins TRBV9 and TRBJ2-7; 10 bases line up with TRBD1. Trimming took 4 bases from V and 5 from J; bases not matched to a gene: 6. In germline, CDR1 is SGDLS, CDR2 YYNGEE. The CDR3 covers 14 residues. This CDR3 reads CASSTGTGVDEQYF. The CDR3 DNA reads as TGTGCCAGCAGCACCGGGACAGGGGTCGACGAGCAGTACTTC.

The J gene is TRBJ2-3, the V gene TRBV6-5; 9 nucleotides match TRBD1. In germline, CDR1 is MNHEY, CDR2 SVGAGI. Trimming at V came to 4 bases and at J to 3 bases, leaving 8 bases not matched to a gene. The CDR3 contains 16 residues. The CDR3 sequence: CASSFGQGRRTDTQYF. The CDR3 DNA reads TGTGCCAGCAGTTTCGGACAGGGGAGGAGGACAGATACGCAGTATTTT.

There are a few counts of this clonotype. V usage is TRBV20-1 and J usage is TRBJ2-7, with D uncertain. V lost 0 bases, J lost 6 bases, and 15 bases lay in between. The CDR3 consists of 14 residues. Looked up from germline, CDR1 is DFQATT and CDR2 is SNEGSKA (reference sequence). The CDR3 bases are TGCAGTGCTAGAGACGGAGCTTACGGGCTCGAGCAGTACTTC. It encodes CSARDGAYGLEQYF.

This clonotype is a singleton in its sample. The V gene is TRBV11-2, the J gene TRBJ2-2; D call uncertain. This CDR3 is 18 amino acids long. Trimming cost V 2 bases and J 0 bases, with 16 bases left between them. Germline V gives CDR1 SGHAT, CDR2 FQNNGV. The CDR3 nucleotides read TGTGCCAGCAGCTTATGGGTTTCAGTCCAGACGAACACCGGGGAGCTGTTTTTT. Translated, it gives CASSLWVSVQTNTGELFF.

This clonotype has more than one count but fewer than ten. The chain employs TRBV27 and TRBJ2-7, with TRBD1 matching over 9 bases. The V gene end was trimmed by 5 bases and the J gene end by 3 bases; junction bases not matched to a gene: 8. Germline assignment: CDR1 MNHEY and CDR2 SMNVEV (reference sequence). The CDR3 is 15 residues long. The CDR3 loop reads CASSLGQGPVYEQYF. The CDR3, as DNA: TGTGCCAGCAGTCTAGGACAGGGGCCCGTCTACGAGCAGTACTTC.

This rearrangement joins TRBV7-2 to TRBJ1-1; D gene ambiguous. Germline CDR1 and CDR2: SGHTA and FQGNSA. The CDR3 runs to 13 residues. Deletions cut 0 bases from V and 8 bases from J, with 10 bases between. CDR3 loop: CASSLAREDEAFF. CDR3 coding DNA: TGTGCCAGCAGCTTAGCGAGAGAGGACGAAGCTTTCTTT.

This clonotype was seen a handful of times. The junction and the germline gene differ at one end; a read error may be behind it. The chain carries TRBV6-5 and TRBJ2-5; D is possibly TRBD1 (6 bases). CDR3 length: 13 residues. Germline V gene sequence: CDR1 MNHEY, CDR2 SVGAGI. The CDR3 sequence is CASSYPGEESQYF. DNA for the CDR3: TGTGCCAGCAGTTACCCAGGGGAAGAGAGCCAGTACTTC.

This clonotype occurred a few times. The V gene is TRBV24-1, the J gene TRBJ2-5; D gene ambiguous. Germline V gene sequence: CDR1 KGHDR, CDR2 SFDVKD. The CDR3 covers 18 residues. The V end lost 4 bases, the J end lost 1 base, and 21 bases lay between the germline ends. The CDR3 loop is CATSDPRQYSVGQETQYF. CDR3 nucleotides: TGTGCCACCAGTGACCCCCGCCAATATTCGGTGGGCCAAGAGACCCAGTACTTC.

CDR3 region: CASTISSYNSPLHF. The CDR3 nucleotides are TGTGCCAGCACAATAAGCTCCTATAATTCACCCCTCCACTTT. The chain has TRBV12-3 or TRBV12-4 and TRBJ1-6; D is unclear. This CDR3 comprises 14 residues. The V and J ends lost 7 bases and 0 bases respectively, with 7 bases between them.

This clonotype was counted between two and nine times. The genes are TRBV20-1 and TRBJ2-7; D perhaps matches TRBD1 (6 bases). The CDR3 contains 12 residues. Germline V gene sequence: CDR1 DFQATT, CDR2 SNEGSKA (reference sequence). Trimming took off 3 bases at V and 3 bases at J, with 9 bases between the two ends. CDR3 loop: CSARGHLYEQYF. DNA for the CDR3: TGCAGTGCTAGGGGACATCTCTACGAGCAGTACTTC.

The DNA for the CDR3 is TGTGCCAGCAGCTTACTGGAGGATCAGGGGGCGCGAGGCTACACCTTC. This encodes CASSLLEDQGARGYTF. The J gene is TRBJ1-2, the V gene TRBV5-6, with 8 bases fitting TRBD1. Unmatched junction bases numbered 14, after V lost 2 bases and J lost 8 bases. This CDR3 region has 16 residues. Germline V gene sequence: CDR1 SGHDT, CDR2 YYEEEE.

This clonotype was detected many times. The chain carries TRBV5-1 and TRBJ1-1; unclear D gene. CDR1 is SGHRS, CDR2 YFSETQ, per germline. V was trimmed by 4 bases and J by 3 bases, leaving 7 bases between them. The CDR3 has 12 amino acids. This CDR3 is CASSATHTEAFF. The CDR3 nucleotides read TGCGCCAGCAGCGCCACCCACACTGAAGCTTTCTTT.

The sample holds a few counts of this clonotype. The V gene is TRBV3-1, the J gene TRBJ2-7, with D unclear. The ends were cut back, 4 bases at V and 5 bases at J, with 21 bases in the middle. The CDR3 has 16 residues. Germline V gene lookup returns CDR1 LGHDT and CDR2 YNNKEL (reference sequence). The CDR3: CASSPEAISPLHEQYF. CDR3 bases: TGTGCCAGCAGCCCCGAGGCGATAAGCCCTTTACACGAGCAGTACTTC.

The chain uses TRBV15 and TRBJ2-1, with D perhaps matching TRBD1 or TRBD2 (5 bases each). CDR1 and CDR2 from the germline V gene are LNHNV and YYDKDF (reference sequence). This CDR3 has 16 amino acids. Deletions cut 4 bases from V and 11 bases from J, with 24 bases between. This CDR3 reads CATSTSPGRAKPKQFF. The CDR3 DNA follows: TGTGCCACCAGCACGTCACCGGGACGAGCGAAACCAAAGCAGTTCTTC.

This clonotype appeared many times. The chain links TRBV20-1 to TRBJ1-3; unclear D gene. The CDR3 covers 10 residues. The V end was cut by 5 bases, the J end by 3 bases, with 2 bases between. From germline, CDR1 is DFQATT and CDR2 SNEGSKA (reference sequence). This chain's CDR3 is CSARGNTIYF. As DNA, the CDR3 is TGCAGTGCTCGTGGAAACACCATATATTTT.

V and J are TRBV5-1 and TRBJ2-2, with a possible D match to TRBD1 (5 bases). This CDR3 spans 16 amino acids. Trimming removed 0 bases at V and 5 bases at J, with 14 bases between. Germline-derived CDR1 and CDR2 are SGHRS and YFSETQ. CDR3: CASSLASQGGTGELFF. DNA of the CDR3: TGCGCCAGCAGCTTGGCCTCCCAGGGTGGTACCGGGGAGCTGTTTTTT.

This chain uses TRBV5-1 with TRBJ2-7; TRBD1 is a possible D gene (6 bases). CDR1 and CDR2 from the germline V gene are SGHRS and YFSETQ. This CDR3 spans 15 amino acids. Trimming stripped 0 bases from V and 3 bases from J, with 13 bases between. The CDR3 DNA reads TGCGCCAGCAGCTTGGATACAGGGTTGAGCTACGAGCAGTACTTC. This codes for CASSLDTGLSYEQYF.

This sequence joins TRBV12-3 or TRBV12-4 and TRBJ2-2, with 12 bases that match TRBD1. CDR3 length equals 18 residues. V was pared by 5 bases and J by 4 bases, with 11 bases of the junction left unmatched. CDR3 coding DNA: TGTGCCAGCAGTCCGAGGGACAGGGGGCGGTTGGGCACCGGGGAGCTGTTTTTT. Amino acids: CASSPRDRGRLGTGELFF.